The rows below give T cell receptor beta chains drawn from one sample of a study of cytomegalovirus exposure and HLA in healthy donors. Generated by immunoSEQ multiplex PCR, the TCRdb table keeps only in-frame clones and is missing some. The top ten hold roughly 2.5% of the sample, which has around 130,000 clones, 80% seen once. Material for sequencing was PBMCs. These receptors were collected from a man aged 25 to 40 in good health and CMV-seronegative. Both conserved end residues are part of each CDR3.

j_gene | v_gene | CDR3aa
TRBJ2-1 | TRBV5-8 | CASSLGLAGARGQFF
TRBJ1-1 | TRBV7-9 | CASSLVFTEAFF
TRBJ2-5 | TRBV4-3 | CASSQDWGTQETQYF
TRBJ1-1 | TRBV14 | CASSQVLGQGAQTEAFF
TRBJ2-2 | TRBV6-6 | CASSYSRDTGELFF
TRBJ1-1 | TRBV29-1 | CSVRLTGATEAFF
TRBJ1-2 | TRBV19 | CASTPGWAYGYTF
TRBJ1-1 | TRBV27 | CASSLLTVAGGRRAFF
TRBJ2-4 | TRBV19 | CASSMGQNIQYF
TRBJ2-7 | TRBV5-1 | CASSLGQGAVYEQYF